What follows are 6 T cell receptor beta chains derived from one specimen sequenced in a study of Ad26.COV2.S vaccination and SARS-CoV-2 variants. The treatment was: around 19 received Ad26.COV2.S at low or high dose, single or two shots; a few received placebo; per-sample allocation not given. The investigators took samples on day 63 after the first vaccine or placebo injection. The data were produced by immunoSEQ multiplex PCR, yet TCRdb's version contains in-frame clones alone and is incomplete. This table holds about 680,000 clones, around 89% found once. The source was peripheral blood, collected in a trial of Ad26.COV2.S vaccine versus placebo. These receptors came from a person between 18 and 60 years old who received the Ad26.COV2.S COVID-19 vaccine or a placebo.

This sequence joins TRBV19 and TRBJ2-5, with 11 bases aligning to TRBD2. The CDR3 totals 15 residues. J gave up 4 bases and V 4 bases, and 5 bases lay outside the gene matches. From germline, CDR1 is LNHDA and CDR2 SQIVND (reference sequence). CDR3 loop: CASSKTSGRIETQYF. CDR3 in DNA: TGTGCCAGTAGTAAAACTAGCGGGAGAATAGAGACCCAGTACTTC.

V usage is TRBV24-1 and J usage is TRBJ2-1; 7 nucleotides agree with TRBD1. The CDR3 is 14 amino acids. Germline-derived CDR1 and CDR2 are KGHDR and SFDVKD. The junction had 6 bases not matched to a gene; V was cut back by 9 bases and J by 2 bases. The CDR3 DNA sequence: TGTGCCACCTCGAACAGGGGTCCCTACAATGAGCAGTTCTTC. Translation: CATSNRGPYNEQFF.

Turning to this clone: The sample contains more than one DNA sequence encoding this CDR3. The rearrangement uses TRBV18 and TRBJ2-5; D ambiguous. Trimming shortened V by 2 bases and J by 1 base, and 5 bases separated the two germline ends. The CDR3 is 13 residues long. Germline CDR1 KGHSH, CDR2 LQKENI. The CDR3 sequence is CASSPTFQETQYF. The CDR3 region has the DNA TGTGCCAGCTCACCAACCTTCCAAGAGACCCAGTACTTC.

The gene calls are TRBV5-1 and TRBJ2-3; possibly TRBD1 for D (6 bases). The V gene's germline CDR1 is SGHRS and CDR2 YFSETQ. The CDR3 length is 14 residues. V lost 0 bases, J lost 2 bases, and 7 bases lay in between. This chain's CDR3 is CASSLGTVTDTQYF. The CDR3 nucleotides read TGCGCCAGCAGCTTGGGGACAGTCACAGATACGCAGTATTTT.

The V gene is TRBV4-1, the J gene TRBJ2-3, with D maybe TRBD2 (7 bases). Trimming stripped 0 bases from V and 3 bases from J, with 13 bases between. CDR1 is MGHRA and CDR2 is YSYEKL in the germline V gene. This CDR3 has 16 residues. The DNA for the CDR3 is TGCGCCAGCAGCCAAGAGATGGGGGGGGCAACAGATACGCAGTATTTT. The encoded protein is CASSQEMGGATDTQYF.

The rearrangement joins TRBV2 to TRBJ1-6; unclear D gene. The germline V gene has CDR1 SNHLY and CDR2 FYNNEI. V lost 3 bases, J lost 7 bases, and 13 bases lay in between. The CDR3 is 15 amino acids. CDR3 in amino acids: CASSELAGGNSPLHF. DNA of the CDR3: TGTGCCAGCAGTGAGTTAGCCGGCGGGAATTCACCCCTCCACTTT.